This T cell receptor beta chain was profiled in a study of T-cell reconstitution after alpha-beta-depleted transplantation in children. This clonotype was counted only a few times. Library preparation (for TCRbeta) was performed with unique molecular identifiers. In TCRdb, the PCR reads were re-called with MiXCR into one record per CDR3 protein. The top ten hold approximately 6.2% of the sample, which has 200,000 to 250,000 distinct CDR3 sequences, about a tenth seen once. Germline-derived CDR1 and CDR2 are SGHTA and FQGNSA. This CDR3 region has 16 residues. The junction had 9 bases not matched to a gene; V was cut back by 5 bases and J by 4 bases.

The sample consisted of PBMCs from the stem cell graft donor, taken from the stem cell graft. This chain connects TRBV7-2 to TRBJ1-3; 9 nucleotides line up with TRBD1. The sequence was obtained from a human donor who donated a stem cell graft to a child with acute lymphoblastic leukemia. DNA for the CDR3: TGTGCCAGCAGCCCATTCGGGACAGGGTCCGGAAACACCATATATTTT. It encodes CASSPFGTGSGNTIYF.